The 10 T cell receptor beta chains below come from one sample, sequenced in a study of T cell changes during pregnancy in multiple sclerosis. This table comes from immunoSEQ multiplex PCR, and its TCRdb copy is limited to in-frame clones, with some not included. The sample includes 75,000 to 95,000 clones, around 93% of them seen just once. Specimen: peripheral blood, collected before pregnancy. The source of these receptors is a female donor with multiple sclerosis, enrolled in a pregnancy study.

CDR3 DNA sequence: TGTGCCAGCAGCTTAGCTACTTTAGCGGGGGGCCGCTTGGATGAGCAGTTCTTC. Translation gives CASSLATLAGGRLDEQFF. The chain employs TRBV7-2 and TRBJ2-1, with TRBD2 matching 10 bases. The germline V gene encodes CDR1 SGHTA and CDR2 FQGNSA. The CDR3 sequence is 18 residues long. The junction had 13 bases not matched to a gene; V was cut back by 0 bases and J by 8 bases.

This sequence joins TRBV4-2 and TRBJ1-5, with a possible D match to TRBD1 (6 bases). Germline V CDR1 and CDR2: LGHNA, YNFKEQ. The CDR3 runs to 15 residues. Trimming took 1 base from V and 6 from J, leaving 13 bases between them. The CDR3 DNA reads TGTGCCAGCAGCCAAGCGGACAGCCTCTTTCAGCCCCAGCATTTT. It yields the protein CASSQADSLFQPQHF.

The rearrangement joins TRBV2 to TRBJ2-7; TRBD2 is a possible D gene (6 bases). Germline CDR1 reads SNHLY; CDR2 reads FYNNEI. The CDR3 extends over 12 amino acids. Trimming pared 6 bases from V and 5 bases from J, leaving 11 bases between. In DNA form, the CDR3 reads TGTGCCAGCAGGGAGGGTTCGGACGAGCAGTACTTC. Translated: CASREGSDEQYF.

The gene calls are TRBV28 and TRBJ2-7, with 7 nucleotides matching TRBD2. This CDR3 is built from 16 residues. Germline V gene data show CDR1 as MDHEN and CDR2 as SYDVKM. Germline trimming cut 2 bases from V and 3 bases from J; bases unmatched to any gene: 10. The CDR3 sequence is CASSLPRSVAGYEQYF. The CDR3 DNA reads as TGTGCCAGCAGTTTACCCCGTTCGGTAGCGGGCTACGAGCAGTACTTC. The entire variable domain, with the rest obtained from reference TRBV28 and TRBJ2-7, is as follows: DVKVTQSSRYLVKRTGEKVFLECVQDMDHENMFWYRQDPGLGLRLIYFSYDVKMKEKGDIPEGYSVSREKKERFSLILESASTNQTSMYLCASSLPRSVAGYEQYFGPGTRLTVT.

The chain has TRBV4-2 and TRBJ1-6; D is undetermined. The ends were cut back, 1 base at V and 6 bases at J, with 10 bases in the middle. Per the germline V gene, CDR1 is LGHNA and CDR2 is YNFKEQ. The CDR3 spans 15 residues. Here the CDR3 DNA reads TGTGCCAGCAGCCAAGGGTCACCCGGTAATTCACCCCTCCACTTT. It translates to CASSQGSPGNSPLHF.

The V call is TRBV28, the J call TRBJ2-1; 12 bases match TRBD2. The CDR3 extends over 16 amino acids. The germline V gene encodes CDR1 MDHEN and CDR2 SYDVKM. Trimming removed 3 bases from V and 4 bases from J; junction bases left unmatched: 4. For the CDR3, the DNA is TGTGCCAGCAGTTTTACGACTAGCGGGAGATACAATGAGCAGTTCTTC. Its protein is CASSFTTSGRYNEQFF.

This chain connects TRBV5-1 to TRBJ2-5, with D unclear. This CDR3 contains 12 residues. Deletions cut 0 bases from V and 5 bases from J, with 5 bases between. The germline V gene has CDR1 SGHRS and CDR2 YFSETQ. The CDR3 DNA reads TGCGCCAGCAGCTTGGTTGCGGAGACCCAGTACTTC. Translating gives CASSLVAETQYF.

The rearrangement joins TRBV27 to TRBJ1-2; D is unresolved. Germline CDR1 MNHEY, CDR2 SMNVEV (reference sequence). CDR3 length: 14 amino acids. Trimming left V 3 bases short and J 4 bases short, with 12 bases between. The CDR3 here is CASSLRVSGYGYTF. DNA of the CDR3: TGTGCCAGCAGTTTGAGGGTCTCGGGCTATGGCTACACCTTC.

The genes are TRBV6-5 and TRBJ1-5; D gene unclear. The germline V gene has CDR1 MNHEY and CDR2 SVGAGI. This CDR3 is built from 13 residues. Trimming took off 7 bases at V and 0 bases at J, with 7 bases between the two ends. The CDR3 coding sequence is TGTGCCAGCAAGGGAGATAGCAATCAGCCCCAGCATTTT. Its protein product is CASKGDSNQPQHF.

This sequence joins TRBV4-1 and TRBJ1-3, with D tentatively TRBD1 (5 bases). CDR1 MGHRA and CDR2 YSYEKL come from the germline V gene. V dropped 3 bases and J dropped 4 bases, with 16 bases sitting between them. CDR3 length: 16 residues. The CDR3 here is CASSQTPRTSGNTIYF. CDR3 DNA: TGCGCCAGCAGCCAGACCCCGCGGACAAGCGGAAACACCATATATTTT.